The T cell receptor (beta chain) described here comes from a study of T-cell memory formation after mild COVID-19. Study results and limitations: Pre-infection memory held some responding clones, suggesting pre-existing cross-reactive T cells responded.

TCRdb re-derived calls from the 5' RACE reads in MiXCR, one entry per CDR3 protein. This sample yields about 470,000 distinct CDR3 sequences, of which 20% to 30% are seen a single time; about 12% belongs to the top ten. The CDR3 spans 13 residues. CDR1 is SQVTM, CDR2 ANQGSEA, per germline. Trimming removed 2 bases at V and 7 bases at J, with 14 bases between. As to this clonotype: Antigen unknown.

The chain combines TRBV29-1 with TRBJ1-2; the D gene is possibly TRBD1 (5 bases). Sequencing used PBMCs or a T cell subset sorted from them (not recorded which). The receptor was isolated from an adult woman who had mild COVID-19 (a few samples of this study predate the infection). Cell type and time point are not known. The CDR3 sequence: CSVEPRERSGYTF. The DNA for the CDR3 is TGCAGCGTTGAACCCAGGGAGAGAAGTGGCTACACCTTC.